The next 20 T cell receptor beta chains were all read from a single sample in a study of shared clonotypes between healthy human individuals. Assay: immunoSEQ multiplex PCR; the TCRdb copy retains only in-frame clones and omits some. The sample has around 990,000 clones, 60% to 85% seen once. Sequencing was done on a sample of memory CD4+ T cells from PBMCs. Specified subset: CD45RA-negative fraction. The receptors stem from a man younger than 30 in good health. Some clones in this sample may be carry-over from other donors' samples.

CDR3 region: CARSLGDTNYEQYF. The CDR3 region has the DNA TGTGCCAGAAGCTTGGGGGACACTAACTACGAGCAGTACTTC. V and J are TRBV5-3 and TRBJ2-7; maybe TRBD1 (6 bases). TRBV5-3 falls under the ORF class, with uncertain function. V was clipped by 0 bases and J by 3 bases, with 10 bases between them. CDR3 length: 14 residues.

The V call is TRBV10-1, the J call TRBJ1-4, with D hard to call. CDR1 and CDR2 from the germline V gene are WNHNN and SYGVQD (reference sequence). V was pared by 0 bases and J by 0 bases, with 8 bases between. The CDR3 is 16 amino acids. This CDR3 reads CASSESLRATNEKLFF. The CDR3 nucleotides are TGCGCCAGCAGTGAGTCTCTACGCGCAACTAATGAAAAACTGTTTTTT.

CDR3 bases: TGCGCCAGCAGCTCGGGGACTAGCGGGAGATACGAGCAGTACTTC. Protein sequence: CASSSGTSGRYEQYF. The chain recombines TRBV5-1 with TRBJ2-7; 14 nucleotides match TRBD2. CDR1 is SGHRS, CDR2 YFSETQ, per germline. With V trimmed by 3 bases and J by 4 bases, 3 bases remained unmatched. CDR3 length equals 15 residues. Variable domain in full (rest from reference TRBV5-1 and TRBJ2-7): KAGVTQTPRYLIKTRGQQVTLSCSPISGHRSVSWYQQTPGQGLQFLFEYFSETQRNKGNFPGRFSGRQFSNSRSEMNVSTLELGDSALYLCASSSGTSGRYEQYFGPGTRLTVT.

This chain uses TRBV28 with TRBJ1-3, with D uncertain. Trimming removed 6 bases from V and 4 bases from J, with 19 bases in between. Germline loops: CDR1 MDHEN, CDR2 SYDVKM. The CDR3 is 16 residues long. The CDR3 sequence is CASSPGPLAAGNTIYF. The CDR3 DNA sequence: TGTGCCAGCAGCCCGGGCCCTCTGGCAGCAGGAAACACCATATATTTT.

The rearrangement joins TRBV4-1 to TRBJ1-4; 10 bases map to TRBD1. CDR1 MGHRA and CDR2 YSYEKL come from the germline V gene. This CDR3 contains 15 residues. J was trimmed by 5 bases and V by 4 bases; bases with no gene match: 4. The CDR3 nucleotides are TGCGCCAGCAGCCCGATGGGACAGGGGAATGAAAAACTGTTTTTT. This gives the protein CASSPMGQGNEKLFF.

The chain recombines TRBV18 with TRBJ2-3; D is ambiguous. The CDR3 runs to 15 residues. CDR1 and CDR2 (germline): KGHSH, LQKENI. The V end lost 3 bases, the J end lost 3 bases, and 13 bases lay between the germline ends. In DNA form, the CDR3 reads TGTGCCAGCTCACCCGGCCCTACTGGGACAGATACGCAGTATTTT. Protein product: CASSPGPTGTDTQYF. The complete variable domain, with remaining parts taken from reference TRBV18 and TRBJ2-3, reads NAGVMQNPRHLVRRRGQEARLRCSPMKGHSHVYWYRQLPEEGLKFMVYLQKENIIDESGMPKERFSAEFPKEGPSILRIQQVVRGDSAAYFCASSPGPTGTDTQYFGPGTRLTVL.

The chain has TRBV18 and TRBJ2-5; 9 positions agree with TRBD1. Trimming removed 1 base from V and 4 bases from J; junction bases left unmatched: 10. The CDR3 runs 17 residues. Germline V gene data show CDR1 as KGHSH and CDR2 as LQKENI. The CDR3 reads CASSPRYRDRVRETQYF. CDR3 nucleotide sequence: TGTGCCAGCTCACCACGTTACCGGGACAGGGTTCGAGAGACCCAGTACTTC.

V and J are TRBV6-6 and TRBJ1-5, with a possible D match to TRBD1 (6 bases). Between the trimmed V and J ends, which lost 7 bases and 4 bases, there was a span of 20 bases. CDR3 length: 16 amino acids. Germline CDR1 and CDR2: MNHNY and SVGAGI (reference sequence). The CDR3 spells CASTHGRGAGNQPQHF. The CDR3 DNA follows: TGTGCCAGCACCCACGGGCGGGGGGCAGGTAATCAGCCCCAGCATTTT.

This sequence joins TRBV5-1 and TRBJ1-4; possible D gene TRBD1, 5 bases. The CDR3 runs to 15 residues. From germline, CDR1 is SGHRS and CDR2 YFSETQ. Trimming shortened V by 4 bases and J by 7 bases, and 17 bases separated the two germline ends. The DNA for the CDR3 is TGCGCCAGCAGCAGGACAAGGCCGTCCGGTGAAAAACTGTTTTTT. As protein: CASSRTRPSGEKLFF.

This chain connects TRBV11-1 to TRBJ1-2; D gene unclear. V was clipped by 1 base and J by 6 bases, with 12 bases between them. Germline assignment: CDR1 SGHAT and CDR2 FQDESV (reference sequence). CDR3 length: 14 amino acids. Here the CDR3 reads CASSLVVATDGYTF. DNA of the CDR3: TGTGCCAGCAGCTTAGTCGTCGCTACGGATGGCTACACCTTC.

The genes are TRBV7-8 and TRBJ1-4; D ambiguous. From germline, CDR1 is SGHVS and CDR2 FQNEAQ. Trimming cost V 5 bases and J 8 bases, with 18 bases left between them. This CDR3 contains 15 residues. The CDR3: CASSLEPGPYEKLFF. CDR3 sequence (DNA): TGTGCCAGCAGCCTAGAACCGGGCCCATACGAAAAACTGTTTTTT. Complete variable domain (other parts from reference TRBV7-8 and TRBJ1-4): GAGVSQSPRYKVAKRGQDVALRCDPISGHVSLFWYQQALGQGPEFLTYFQNEAQLDKSGLPSDRFFAERPEGSVSTLKIQRTQQEDSAVYLCASSLEPGPYEKLFFGSGTQLSVL.

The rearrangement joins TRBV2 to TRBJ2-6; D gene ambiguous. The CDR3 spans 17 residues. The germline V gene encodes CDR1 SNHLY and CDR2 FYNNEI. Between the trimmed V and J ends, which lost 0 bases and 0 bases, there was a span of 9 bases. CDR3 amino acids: CASSEALLGSGANVLTF. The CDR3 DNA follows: TGTGCCAGCAGTGAAGCGCTTCTAGGCTCTGGGGCCAACGTCCTGACTTTC.

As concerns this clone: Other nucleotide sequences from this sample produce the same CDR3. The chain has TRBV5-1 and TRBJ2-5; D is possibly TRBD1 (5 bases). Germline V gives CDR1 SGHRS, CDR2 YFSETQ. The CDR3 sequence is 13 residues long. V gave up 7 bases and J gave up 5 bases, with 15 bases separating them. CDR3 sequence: CASGRVGQETQYF. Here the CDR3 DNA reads TGCGCCAGCGGCAGGGTTGGGCAGGAGACCCAGTACTTC.

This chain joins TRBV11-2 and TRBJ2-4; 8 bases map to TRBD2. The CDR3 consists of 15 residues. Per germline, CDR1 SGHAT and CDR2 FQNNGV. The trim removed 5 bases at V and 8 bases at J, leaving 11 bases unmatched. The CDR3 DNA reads TGTGCCAGCAGCCGCGGGGGGCGGGGAACGGACATTCAGTACTTC. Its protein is CASSRGGRGTDIQYF.

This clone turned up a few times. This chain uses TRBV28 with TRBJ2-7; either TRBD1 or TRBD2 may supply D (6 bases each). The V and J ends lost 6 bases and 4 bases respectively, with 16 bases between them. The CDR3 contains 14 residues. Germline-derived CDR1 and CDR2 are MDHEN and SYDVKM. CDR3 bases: TGTGCCAGCAGCGGGGGCTTACCCCCTTACGAGCAGTACTTC. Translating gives CASSGGLPPYEQYF.

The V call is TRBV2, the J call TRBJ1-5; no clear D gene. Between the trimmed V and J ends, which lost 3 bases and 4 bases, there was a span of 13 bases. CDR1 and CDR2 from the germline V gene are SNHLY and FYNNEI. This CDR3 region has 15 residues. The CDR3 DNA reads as TGTGCCAGCAGTGACCTCGGCAGGCGGAATCAGCCCCAGCATTTT. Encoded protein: CASSDLGRRNQPQHF. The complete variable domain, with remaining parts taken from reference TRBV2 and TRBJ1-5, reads EPEVTQTPSHQVTQMGQEVILRCVPISNHLYFYWYRQILGQKVEFLVSFYNNEISEKSEIFDDQFSVERPDGSNFTLKIRSTKLEDSAMYFCASSDLGRRNQPQHFGDGTRLSIL.

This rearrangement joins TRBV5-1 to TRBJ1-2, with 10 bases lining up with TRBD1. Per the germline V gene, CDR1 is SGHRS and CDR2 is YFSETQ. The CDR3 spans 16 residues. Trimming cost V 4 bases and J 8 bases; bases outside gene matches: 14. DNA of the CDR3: TGCGCCAGCAGCCTAACCGGGACAGGGGACTCGGGGGGCTACACCTTC. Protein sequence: CASSLTGTGDSGGYTF.

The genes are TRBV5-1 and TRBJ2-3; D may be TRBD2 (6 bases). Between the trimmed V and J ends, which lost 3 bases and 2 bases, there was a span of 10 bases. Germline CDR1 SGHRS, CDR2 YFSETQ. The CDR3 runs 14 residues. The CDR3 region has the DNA TGCGCCAGCAGCTGGGGGGAGCCCACAGATACGCAGTATTTT. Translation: CASSWGEPTDTQYF.

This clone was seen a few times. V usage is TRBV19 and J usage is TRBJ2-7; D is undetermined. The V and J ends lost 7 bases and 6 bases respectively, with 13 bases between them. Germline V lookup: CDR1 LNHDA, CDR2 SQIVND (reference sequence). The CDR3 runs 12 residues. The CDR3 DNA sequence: TGTGCCAGTAACCCAGGTTCGGGCGAGCAGTACTTC. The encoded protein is CASNPGSGEQYF.

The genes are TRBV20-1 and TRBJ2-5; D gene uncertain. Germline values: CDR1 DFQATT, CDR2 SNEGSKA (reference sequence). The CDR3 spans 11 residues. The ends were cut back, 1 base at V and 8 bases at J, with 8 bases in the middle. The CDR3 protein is CSARAGSTQYF. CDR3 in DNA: TGCAGTGCTAGAGCAGGATCAACCCAGTACTTC.